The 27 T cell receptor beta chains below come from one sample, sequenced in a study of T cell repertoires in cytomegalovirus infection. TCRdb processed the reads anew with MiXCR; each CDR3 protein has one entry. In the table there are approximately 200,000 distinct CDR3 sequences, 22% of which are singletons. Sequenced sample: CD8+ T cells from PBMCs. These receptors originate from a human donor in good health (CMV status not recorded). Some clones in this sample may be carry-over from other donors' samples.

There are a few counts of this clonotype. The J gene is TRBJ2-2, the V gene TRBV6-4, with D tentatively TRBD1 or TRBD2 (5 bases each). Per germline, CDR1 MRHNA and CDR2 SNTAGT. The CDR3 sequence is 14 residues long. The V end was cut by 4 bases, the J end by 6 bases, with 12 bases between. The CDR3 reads CASSGSGAAGELFF. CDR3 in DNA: TGTGCCAGCAGTGGTTCCGGGGCGGCCGGGGAGCTGTTTTTT.

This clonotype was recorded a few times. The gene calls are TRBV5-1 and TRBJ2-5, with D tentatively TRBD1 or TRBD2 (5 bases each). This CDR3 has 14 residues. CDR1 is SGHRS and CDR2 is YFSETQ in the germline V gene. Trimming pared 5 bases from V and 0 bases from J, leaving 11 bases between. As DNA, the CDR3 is TGCGCCAGCAGACCCGGGACCTACCAAGAGACCCAGTACTTC. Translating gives CASRPGTYQETQYF.

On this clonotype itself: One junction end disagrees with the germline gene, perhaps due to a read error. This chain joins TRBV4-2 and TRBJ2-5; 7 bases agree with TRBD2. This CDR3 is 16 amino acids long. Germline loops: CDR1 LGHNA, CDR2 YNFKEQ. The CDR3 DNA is TGTGCCAACAGCCAAGATTGGGTGGGAGGGGACGAGACCCAGTACTTC. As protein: CANSQDWVGGDETQYF.

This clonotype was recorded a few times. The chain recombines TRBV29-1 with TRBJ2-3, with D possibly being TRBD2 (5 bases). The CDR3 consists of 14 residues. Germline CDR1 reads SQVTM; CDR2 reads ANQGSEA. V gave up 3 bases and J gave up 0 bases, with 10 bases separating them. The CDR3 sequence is CSVDLDSSTDTQYF. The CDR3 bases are TGCAGCGTTGATTTGGACTCGAGCACAGATACGCAGTATTTT.

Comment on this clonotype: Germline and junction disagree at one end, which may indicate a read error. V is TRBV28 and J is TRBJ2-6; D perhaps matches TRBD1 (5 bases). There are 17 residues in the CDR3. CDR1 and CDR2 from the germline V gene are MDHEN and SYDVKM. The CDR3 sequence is CASSDPTRDSGANFLSF. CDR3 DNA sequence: TGTGCCAGCAGCGACCCTACTCGAGACTCTGGGGCCAACTTCCTGAGTTTC. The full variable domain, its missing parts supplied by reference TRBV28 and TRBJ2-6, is DVKVTQSSRYLVKRTGEKVFLECVQDMDHENMFWYRQDPGLGLRLIYFSYDVKMKEKGDIPEGYSVSREKKERFSLILESASTNQTSMYLCASSDPTRDSGANFLSFGAGSRLTVL.

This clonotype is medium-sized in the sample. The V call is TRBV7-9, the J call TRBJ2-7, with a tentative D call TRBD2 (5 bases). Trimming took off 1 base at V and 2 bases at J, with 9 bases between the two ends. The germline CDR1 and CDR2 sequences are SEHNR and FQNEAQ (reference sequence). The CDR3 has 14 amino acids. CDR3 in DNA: TGTGCCAGCAGCTTAGGAGGGTTGACCTACGAGCAGTACTTC. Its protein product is CASSLGGLTYEQYF. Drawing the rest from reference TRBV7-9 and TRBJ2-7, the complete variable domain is DTGVSQNPRHKITKRGQNVTFRCDPISEHNRLYWYRQTLGQGPEFLTYFQNEAQLEKSRLLSDRFSAERPKGSFSTLEIQRTEQGDSAMYLCASSLGGLTYEQYFGPGTRLTVT.

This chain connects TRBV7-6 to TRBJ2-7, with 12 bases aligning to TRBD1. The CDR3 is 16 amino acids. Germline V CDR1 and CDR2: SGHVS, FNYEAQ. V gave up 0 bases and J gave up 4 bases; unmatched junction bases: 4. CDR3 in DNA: TGTGCCAGCAGCTTAGCGTGGGGACAGGGGGCGTACGAGCAGTACTTC. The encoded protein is CASSLAWGQGAYEQYF.

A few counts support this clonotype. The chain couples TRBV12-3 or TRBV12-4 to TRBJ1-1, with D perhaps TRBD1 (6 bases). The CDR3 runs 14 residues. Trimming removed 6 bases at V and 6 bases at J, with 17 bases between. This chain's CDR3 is CASSRFLEGAEAFF. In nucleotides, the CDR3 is TGTGCCAGCAGCCGCTTCCTAGAGGGGGCTGAAGCTTTCTTT.

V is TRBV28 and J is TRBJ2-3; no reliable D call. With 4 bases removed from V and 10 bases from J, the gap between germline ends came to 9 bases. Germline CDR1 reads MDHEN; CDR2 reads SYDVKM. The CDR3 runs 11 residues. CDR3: CASSSLYSQYF. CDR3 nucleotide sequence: TGTGCCAGCAGTTCTCTCTACTCGCAGTATTTT. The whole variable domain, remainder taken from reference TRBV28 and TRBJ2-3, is DVKVTQSSRYLVKRTGEKVFLECVQDMDHENMFWYRQDPGLGLRLIYFSYDVKMKEKGDIPEGYSVSREKKERFSLILESASTNQTSMYLCASSSLYSQYFGPGTRLTVL.

In DNA, the CDR3 is TGTGCCAGCAGCAGGGGAGAGAACACTGAAGCTTTCTTT. It translates to CASSRGENTEAFF. V and J are TRBV7-9 and TRBJ1-1, with D maybe TRBD1 (5 bases). The germline V gene has CDR1 SEHNR and CDR2 FQNEAQ (reference sequence). Between the trimmed V and J ends, which lost 5 bases and 1 base, there was a span of 8 bases. The CDR3 extends over 13 amino acids.

In DNA, the CDR3 is TGTGCCAGCAGCCAAGGCTTCCCAGGGGAAATGAACACTGAAGCTTTCTTT. Translating it yields CASSQGFPGEMNTEAFF. J is TRBJ1-1 and V is TRBV3-1; D is perhaps TRBD1 (6 bases). V was cut by 1 base and J by 0 bases, with 15 bases left in between. The germline CDR1 and CDR2 sequences are LGHDT and YNNKEL (reference sequence). The CDR3 runs 17 residues. Drawing the rest from reference TRBV3-1 and TRBJ1-1, the complete variable domain is DTAVSQTPKYLVTQMGNDKSIKCEQNLGHDTMYWYKQDSKKFLKIMFSYNNKELIINETVPNRFSPKSPDKAHLNLHINSLELGDSAVYFCASSQGFPGEMNTEAFFGQGTRLTVV.

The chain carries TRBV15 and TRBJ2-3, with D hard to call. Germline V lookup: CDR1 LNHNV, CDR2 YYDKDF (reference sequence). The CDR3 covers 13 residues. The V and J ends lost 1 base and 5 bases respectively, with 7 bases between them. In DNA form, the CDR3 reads TGTGCCACCAGCAGAGGAATAGGAGATACGCAGTATTTT. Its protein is CATSRGIGDTQYF.

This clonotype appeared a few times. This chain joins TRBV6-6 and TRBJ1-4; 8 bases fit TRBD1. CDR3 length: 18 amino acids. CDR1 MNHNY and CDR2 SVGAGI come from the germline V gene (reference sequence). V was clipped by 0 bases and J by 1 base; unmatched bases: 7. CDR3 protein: CASSYSLDRVVTNEKLFF. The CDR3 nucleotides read TGTGCCAGCAGTTACTCTCTGGACAGGGTAGTAACTAATGAAAAACTGTTTTTT.

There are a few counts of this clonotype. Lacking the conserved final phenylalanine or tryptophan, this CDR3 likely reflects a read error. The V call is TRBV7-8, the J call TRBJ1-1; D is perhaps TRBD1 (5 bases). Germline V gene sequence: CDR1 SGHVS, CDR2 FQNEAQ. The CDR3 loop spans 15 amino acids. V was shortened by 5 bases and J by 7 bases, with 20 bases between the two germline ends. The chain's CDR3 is CASSPQGPWGGEAFL. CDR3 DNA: TGTGCCAGCAGCCCCCAGGGTCCGTGGGGGGGTGAAGCTTTCCTT.

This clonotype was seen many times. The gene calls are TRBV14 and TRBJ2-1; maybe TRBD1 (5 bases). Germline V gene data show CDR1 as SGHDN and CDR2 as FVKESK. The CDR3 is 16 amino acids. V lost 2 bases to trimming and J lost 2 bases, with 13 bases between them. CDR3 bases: TGTGCCAGCAGCCAAAAGGGCAGGGTCGCCTACAATGAGCAGTTCTTC. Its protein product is CASSQKGRVAYNEQFF.

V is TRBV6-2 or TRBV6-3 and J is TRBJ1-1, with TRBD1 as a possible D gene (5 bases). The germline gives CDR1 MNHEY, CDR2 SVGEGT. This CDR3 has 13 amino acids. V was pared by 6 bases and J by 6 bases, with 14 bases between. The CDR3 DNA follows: TGTGCCAGCAGCTTTACTGCGGGGGCTGAAGCTTTCTTT. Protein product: CASSFTAGAEAFF.

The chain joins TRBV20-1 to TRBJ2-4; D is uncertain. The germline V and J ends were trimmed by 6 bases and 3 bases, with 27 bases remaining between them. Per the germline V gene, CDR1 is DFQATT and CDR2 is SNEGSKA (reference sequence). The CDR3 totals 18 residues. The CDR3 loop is CSAEGLTPDPQHKNIQYF. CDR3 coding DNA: TGCAGTGCAGAAGGGTTAACGCCTGACCCCCAACACAAAAACATTCAGTACTTC.

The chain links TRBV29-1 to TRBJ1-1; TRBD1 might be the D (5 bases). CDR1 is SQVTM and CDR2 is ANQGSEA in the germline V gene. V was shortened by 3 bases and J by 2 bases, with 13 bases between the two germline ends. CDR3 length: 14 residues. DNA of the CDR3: TGCAGCGTTGACGGGACGGGGCCTAACACTGAAGCTTTCTTT. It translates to CSVDGTGPNTEAFF.

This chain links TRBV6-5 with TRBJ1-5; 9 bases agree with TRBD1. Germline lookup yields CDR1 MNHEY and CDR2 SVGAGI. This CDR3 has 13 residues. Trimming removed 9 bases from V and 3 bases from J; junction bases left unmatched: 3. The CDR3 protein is CASGTGHNQPQHF. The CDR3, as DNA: TGTGCCAGTGGGACAGGGCACAATCAGCCCCAGCATTTT.

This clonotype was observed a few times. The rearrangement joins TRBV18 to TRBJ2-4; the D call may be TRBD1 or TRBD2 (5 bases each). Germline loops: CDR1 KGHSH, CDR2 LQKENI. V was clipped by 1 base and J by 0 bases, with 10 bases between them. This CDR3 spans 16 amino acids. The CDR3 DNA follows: TGTGCCAGCTCACCACAGGGACCCATAGCCAAAAACATTCAGTACTTC. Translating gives CASSPQGPIAKNIQYF.

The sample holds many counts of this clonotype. The CDR3 nucleotides are TGTGCCAGCAGTGGGCTAGCAACTGAGCAGTTCTTC. Its protein is CASSGLATEQFF. The chain uses TRBV2 and TRBJ2-1, with D tentatively TRBD2 (5 bases). CDR3 length equals 12 residues. The germline V gene encodes CDR1 SNHLY and CDR2 FYNNEI. The ends were cut back, 4 bases at V and 9 bases at J, with 10 bases in the middle.

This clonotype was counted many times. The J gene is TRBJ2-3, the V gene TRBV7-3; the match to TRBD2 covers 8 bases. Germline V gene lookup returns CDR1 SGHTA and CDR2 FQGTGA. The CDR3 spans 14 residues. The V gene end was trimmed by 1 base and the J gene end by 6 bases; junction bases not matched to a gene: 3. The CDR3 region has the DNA TGTGCCAGCAGCTTAATCGGGGGGGGCGATACGCAGTATTTT. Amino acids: CASSLIGGGDTQYF.

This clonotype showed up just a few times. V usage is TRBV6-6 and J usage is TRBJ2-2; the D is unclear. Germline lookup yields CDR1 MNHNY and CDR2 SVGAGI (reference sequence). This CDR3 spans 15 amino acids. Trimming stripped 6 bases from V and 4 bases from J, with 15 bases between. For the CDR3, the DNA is TGTGCCAGCAGCCCGGCGGATGTTGGCACCGGGGAGCTGTTTTTT. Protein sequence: CASSPADVGTGELFF.

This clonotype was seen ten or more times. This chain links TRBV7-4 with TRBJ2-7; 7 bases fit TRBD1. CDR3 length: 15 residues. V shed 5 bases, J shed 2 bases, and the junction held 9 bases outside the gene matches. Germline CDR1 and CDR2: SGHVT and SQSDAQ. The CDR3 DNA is TGTGCCAGCAGCCCGGAAAACAGGGGAACCTACGAGCAGTACTTC. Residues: CASSPENRGTYEQYF.

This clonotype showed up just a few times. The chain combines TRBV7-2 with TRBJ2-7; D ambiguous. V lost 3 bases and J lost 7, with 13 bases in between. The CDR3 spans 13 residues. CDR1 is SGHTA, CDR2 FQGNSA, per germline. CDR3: CASSLSVQGEQYF. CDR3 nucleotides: TGTGCCAGCAGCTTGTCCGTCCAAGGGGAGCAGTACTTC.

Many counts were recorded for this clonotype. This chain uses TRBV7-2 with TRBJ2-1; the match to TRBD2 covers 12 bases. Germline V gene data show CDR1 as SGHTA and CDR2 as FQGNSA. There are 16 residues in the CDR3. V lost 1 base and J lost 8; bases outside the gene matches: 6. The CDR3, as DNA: TGTGCCAGCAGCTTAGTGCCCCCTAGCGGGGGGGATGAGCAGTTCTTC. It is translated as CASSLVPPSGGDEQFF. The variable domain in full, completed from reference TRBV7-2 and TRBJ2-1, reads GAGVSQSPSNKVTEKGKDVELRCDPISGHTALYWYRQSLGQGLEFLIYFQGNSAPDKSGLPSDRFSAERTGGSVSTLTIQRTQQEDSAVYLCASSLVPPSGGDEQFFGPGTRLTVL.

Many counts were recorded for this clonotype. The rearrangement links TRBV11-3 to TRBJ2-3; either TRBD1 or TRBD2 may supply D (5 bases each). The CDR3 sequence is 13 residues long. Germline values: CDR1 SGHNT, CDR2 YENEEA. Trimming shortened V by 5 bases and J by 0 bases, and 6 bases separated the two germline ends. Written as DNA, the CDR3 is TGTGCCAGCAGCCGGGGCAGCACAGATACGCAGTATTTT. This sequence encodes CASSRGSTDTQYF.